Sequencing of this T cell receptor (beta chain) was carried out in a study of blood T cell repertoires in COVID-19. In the original analysis: Researchers report that nucleated cell counts were estimated from reference gene primer amplification. Libraries were prepared by immunoSEQ multiplex PCR; TCRdb keeps only in-frame clonotypes and omits some of them. The D gene and trimming were derived from the DNA, and the V and J assignments and clone size from that table. This table holds roughly 32,000 clones, roughly 77% found once. This clone has a single count. CDR3 length: 15 amino acids. Losses at the gene ends were 7 bases for V and 4 bases for J; bases not matched to a gene: 8. The germline V gene has CDR1 SNHLY and CDR2 FYNNEI.

The chain carries TRBV2 and TRBJ2-1, with TRBD2 matching over 9 bases. The clonotype originates from an elderly man with active or convalescent COVID-19. Sequenced material: peripheral blood. CDR3 nucleotide sequence: TGTGCCAGCAACCAGGGGACTAGCTCTTACAATGAGCAGTTCTTC. It codes for CASNQGTSSYNEQFF.